The rows below give T cell receptor beta chains drawn from one sample of a study of blood T cell repertoires in COVID-19. Only in-frame clones appear in the TCRdb table, and some are missing; sequencing was by immunoSEQ multiplex PCR. The table lists approximately 150,000 clones, approximately 80% of them singletons. The specimen was PBMCs or T cells enriched from blood (not recorded which). The receptor source for this set is a man in his forties who had recovered from COVID-19. Both conserved end residues are part of each CDR3. The D gene is left open where the match is weak. Clone size is stated in some rows and not others, as once, few, many or a class when expanded.

TRBJ1-1 TRBV29-1 - - TGCAGCGTTGAGGTCAGGGATGAAGCTTTCTTT CSVEVRDEAFF
TRBJ1-5 TRBV15 TRBD1 - TGTGCCACCAGCAGAGACAGGGGGCAAAATCAGCCCCAGCATTTT CATSRDRGQNQPQHF
TRBJ2-2 TRBV10-3 - - TGTGCCATCAGTGGACAGTTTAATGGGGCCGGGGAGCTGTTTTTT CAISGQFNGAGELFF
TRBJ2-1 TRBV7-2 TRBD2 - TGTGCCAGCAGCTTAGCCGGGGGGGCGAGCAATGAGCAGTTCTTC CASSLAGGASNEQFF
TRBJ2-2 TRBV7-2 - - TGTGCCAGCAGCTTATTTGGACAGTTCGGGGAGCTGTTTTTT CASSLFGQFGELFF
TRBJ1-1 TRBV10-1 TRBD1 - TGCGCCAGCAGTGAGGGGCAGGGGGTCACTGAAGCTTTCTTT CASSEGQGVTEAFF
TRBJ1-6 TRBV19 - - TGTGCCAGTAGTAGGTTTAGCCGGGACACGGATAATTCACCCCTCCACTTT CASSRFSRDTDNSPLHF
TRBJ2-3 TRBV7-3 - few TGTGCCAGCAGTCCCGGACAGAGCACAGATACGCAGTATTTT CASSPGQSTDTQYF
TRBJ2-6 TRBV19 - - TGTGCCAGTATAGATGGCGGCAACTCTGGGGCCAACGTCCTGACTTTC CASIDGGNSGANVLTF
TRBJ2-1 TRBV18 - - TGTGCCAGCTCACCACCAGTCGGCAATGAGCAGTTCTTC CASSPPVGNEQFF
TRBJ2-1 TRBV15 TRBD2 - TGTGCCACCAGCAGAGGCGGGGGCTCCTACAATGAGCAGTTCTTC CATSRGGGSYNEQFF
TRBJ2-1 TRBV27 - - TGTGCCAGCAGTTTAAACAGGGTGCTCGCTAATGAGCAGTTCTTC CASSLNRVLANEQFF
TRBJ1-2 TRBV21-1 - - TGTGCCAGCAGCAAGGGACAGGGACGCTATGGCTACACCTTC CASSKGQGRYGYTF
TRBJ1-4 TRBV27 TRBD1 few TGTGCCAGCAGTTTTGGCAGGGGGGTGGGGGAACTGTTTTTT CASSFGRGVGELFF
TRBJ1-1 TRBV5-3 TRBD1 - TGTGCCAGAAGCCACTGGCAGGGACAGATGAACACTGAAGCTTTCTTT CARSHWQGQMNTEAFF
TRBJ2-1 TRBV9 TRBD2 - TGTGCCAGCAGCGTAGACGGGGGGGCCTCCTACAATGAGCAGTTCTTC CASSVDGGASYNEQFF
TRBJ2-7 TRBV6-5 TRBD1 - TGTGCCAGCAGAGACAGGGGATTCGGCTACGAGCAGTACTTC CASRDRGFGYEQYF
TRBJ2-3 TRBV18 TRBD2 - TGTGCCAGCTCACCAATGGCTAGCGGGGGGGCCTACACAGATACGCAGTATTTT CASSPMASGGAYTDTQYF
TRBJ2-7 TRBV2 TRBD2 - TGTGCCAGCAGTGACACGACCACTAGCGGGGGGGCCTTTGCTGACGAGCAGTACTTC CASSDTTTSGGAFADEQYF